The text below deals with one TCR beta chain. This record belongs to a study of blood T cell repertoires in COVID-19. Whole-study context: From the United States, Italy and Spain came samples of acute and convalescent COVID-19.

Data came from immunoSEQ multiplex PCR; TCRdb stores just in-frame clones and leaves some out. The sample shows about 150,000 clones, over 70% of them seen only once. The sequenced sample consisted of PBMCs or T cells enriched from blood (not recorded which). This sequence originates from a man in his sixties or seventies who had been exposed to COVID-19.

The CDR3 nucleotides are TGTGCCAGCAGTTTCATGGCGGGACAGGGCACTGAAGCTTTCTTT. Amino acid sequence: CASSFMAGQGTEAFF. The chain employs TRBV27 and TRBJ1-1; 9 bases line up with TRBD1. The V and J ends lost 3 bases and 4 bases, in that order; junction bases with no gene match: 6. The CDR3 length is 15 residues. The germline V gene has CDR1 MNHEY and CDR2 SMNVEV (reference sequence).